This TCR beta chain was sequenced during a study of blood T cell repertoires in COVID-19. Using immunoSEQ multiplex PCR, the repertoire was profiled, and TCRdb retains in-frame clones only, with some absent. The data show around 230,000 clones, over 65% seen once. Germline CDR1 reads SGHRS; CDR2 reads YFSETQ. Trimming took 5 bases from V and 7 from J; bases not matched to a gene: 12. The CDR3 covers 15 residues. V and J are TRBV5-1 and TRBJ2-7; TRBD1 matches 10 bases. This receptor was obtained from a woman between 70 and 85 years old with active or convalescent COVID-19. The specimen was peripheral blood. For the CDR3, the DNA is TGCGCCAGCAGTGTTAAGGACAGGGGGGTTGGGGAGCAGTACTTC. Translated, it gives CASSVKDRGVGEQYF.